This TCR beta chain stems from a study of vaccination and CD4 T cells after COVID-19. Study as a whole: Convalescents were six males and four females, two of them Hispanic. Convalescent patients gave post-COVID blood a median about 100 days post-diagnosis, range 35 to 161.

Points on this clonotype: What it recognizes is unknown.

Sequenced with the Oncomine TCR Beta short-read assay was DNA taken from cultured CD4+ T cells. Using its own MiXCR run on the PCR reads, TCRdb lists one record per CDR3 protein. The repertoire holds fewer than 13,000 distinct CDR3 sequences, with roughly 30% as singletons. Described treatment: approximately 10-day PBMC culture with coronavirus spike peptide pools or control peptides (ViraFEST assay). ViraFEST used peptide pools to expand antigen-specific T cells and subsequently sequenced their TCRs. This sequence originates from a human donor who had recovered from COVID-19. Sequenced sample: CD4+ T cells from blood, cultured in vitro.

The DNA of the CDR3 is TGCGCCAGCAGCCAACAACAGGGGATCACCGGGGAGCTGTTTTTT. This sequence encodes CASSQQQGITGELFF. The V gene is TRBV4-3, the J gene TRBJ2-2; 7 nucleotides align to TRBD1. The CDR3 has 15 residues. Germline assignment: CDR1 LGHNA and CDR2 YSLEER. Germline trimming cut 2 bases from V and 4 bases from J; bases unmatched to any gene: 4.